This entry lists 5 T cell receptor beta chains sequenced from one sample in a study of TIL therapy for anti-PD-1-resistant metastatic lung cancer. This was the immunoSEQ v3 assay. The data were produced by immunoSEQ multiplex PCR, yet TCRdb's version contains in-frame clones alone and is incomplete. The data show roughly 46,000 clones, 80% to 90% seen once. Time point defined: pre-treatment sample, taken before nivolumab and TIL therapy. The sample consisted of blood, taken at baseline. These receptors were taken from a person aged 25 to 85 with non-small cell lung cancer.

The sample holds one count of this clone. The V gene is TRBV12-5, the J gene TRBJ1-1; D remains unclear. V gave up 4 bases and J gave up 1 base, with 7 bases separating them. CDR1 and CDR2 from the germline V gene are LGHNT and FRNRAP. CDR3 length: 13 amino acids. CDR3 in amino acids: CASGYHPNTEAFF. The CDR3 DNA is TGTGCTAGTGGTTACCACCCGAACACTGAAGCTTTCTTT.

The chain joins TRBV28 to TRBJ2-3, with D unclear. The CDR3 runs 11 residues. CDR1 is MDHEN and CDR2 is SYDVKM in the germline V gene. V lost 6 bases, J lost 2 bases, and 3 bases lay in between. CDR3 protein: CASRLTDTQYF. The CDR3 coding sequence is TGTGCCAGCAGACTCACAGATACGCAGTATTTT.

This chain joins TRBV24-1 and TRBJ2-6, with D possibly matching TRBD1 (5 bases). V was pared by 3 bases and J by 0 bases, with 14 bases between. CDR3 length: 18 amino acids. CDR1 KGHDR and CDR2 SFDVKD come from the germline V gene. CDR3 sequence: CATSDPGHAGSGANVLTF. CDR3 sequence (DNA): TGTGCCACCAGTGATCCCGGACACGCCGGCTCTGGGGCCAACGTCCTGACTTTC.

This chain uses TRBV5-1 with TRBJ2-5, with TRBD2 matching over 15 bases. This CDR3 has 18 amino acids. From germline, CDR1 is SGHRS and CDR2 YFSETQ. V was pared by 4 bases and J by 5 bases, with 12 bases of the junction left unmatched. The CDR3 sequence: CASSSGGTSGGTEETQYF. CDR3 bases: TGCGCCAGCAGCAGCGGCGGGACTAGCGGGGGGACGGAGGAGACCCAGTACTTC.

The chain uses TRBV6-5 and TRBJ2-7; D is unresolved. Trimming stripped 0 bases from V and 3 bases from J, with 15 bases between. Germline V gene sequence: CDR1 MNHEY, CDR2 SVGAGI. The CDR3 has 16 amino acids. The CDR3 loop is CASSYSVPHLGYEQYF. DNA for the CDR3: TGTGCCAGCAGTTACTCCGTGCCACATCTGGGCTACGAGCAGTACTTC.